This TCR beta chain is from a study of blood T cell repertoires in COVID-19. The CDR3 consists of 13 residues. The trim removed 4 bases at V and 3 bases at J, leaving 2 bases unmatched. CDR1 LGHDT and CDR2 YNNKEL come from the germline V gene (reference sequence). Repertoires were generated with immunoSEQ multiplex PCR, while TCRdb's copy carries only in-frame clones and drops some. The sample consists of 70,000 to 95,000 clones, about 90% of them appearing once. Specimen: peripheral blood. The chain combines TRBV3-1 (or the pseudogene TRBV3-2) with TRBJ2-5, with TRBD2 matching over 7 bases. The TCR sequence derives from a woman of 80 years or more with acute or convalescent COVID-19. CDR3: CASSPLAEETQYF. CDR3 DNA sequence: TGTGCCAGCAGCCCTCTAGCGGAAGAGACCCAGTACTTC.